Shown below are 29 T cell receptor beta chains from a single sample sequenced in a study of HIV-infected patients and healthy controls. Roughly three months, about 14 weeks, into antiretroviral therapy, follow-up blood was collected. All unsorted peripheral T cells were captured because whole blood was used without fractionation. Approximately 500 ng RNA was reverse transcribed with alpha and beta constant-region primers. Using multiplexing indices, alpha and beta chain libraries were generated apart by chain-specific third strand synthesis. TCRdb reanalysed the 5' RACE reads using MiXCR and keeps one entry per CDR3 protein. The sample shows about 5,500 distinct CDR3 sequences, over 8% of them seen only once. The sample in question was blood, obtained during antiretroviral therapy. Receptors originate from an adult with HIV infection.

J is TRBJ1-6 and V is TRBV7-6; no clear D gene. CDR1 is SGHVS, CDR2 FNYEAQ, per germline. This CDR3 region has 17 residues. V was cut by 5 bases and J by 0 bases, with 14 bases left in between. For the CDR3, the DNA is TGTGCCAGCAGCCCCGAGGGAGCTTCCTCCTATAATTCACCCCTCCACTTT. Amino acid sequence: CASSPEGASSYNSPLHF.

The rearrangement links TRBV7-6 to TRBJ2-7; 8 bases agree with TRBD1. This CDR3 region has 15 residues. Germline V gene sequence: CDR1 SGHVS, CDR2 FNYEAQ. V lost 1 base and J lost 6; bases outside the gene matches: 8. This CDR3 is CASSLEDRAYGEQYF. The CDR3 bases are TGTGCCAGCAGCTTAGAGGACAGGGCGTACGGCGAGCAGTACTTC.

This clonotype was counted between two and nine times. The rearrangement uses TRBV4-3 and TRBJ2-7; TRBD2 might be the D (5 bases). Germline CDR1 LGHNA, CDR2 YSLEER. The CDR3 has 15 amino acids. The V end was cut by 3 bases, the J end by 0 bases, with 12 bases between. The CDR3 DNA reads as TGCGCCAGCAGCCAGGAGGCTTCCAGCTCCTACGAGCAGTACTTC. Translation gives CASSQEASSSYEQYF.

The V and J genes are TRBV29-1 and TRBJ2-5; D not resolved. Trimming removed 6 bases at V and 4 bases at J, with 15 bases between. Germline loops: CDR1 SQVTM, CDR2 ANQGSEA. The length of the CDR3 is 13 residues. The CDR3 bases are TGCAGCGTGGGCGACATCGCTCGAGAGACCCAGTACTTC. This codes for CSVGDIARETQYF.

The chain combines TRBV27 with TRBJ2-3; the match to TRBD2 covers 11 bases. The V and J ends lost 5 bases and 4 bases, in that order; junction bases with no gene match: 8. The CDR3 totals 16 residues. Germline V CDR1 and CDR2: MNHEY, SMNVEV (reference sequence). The CDR3 spells CASSGRASGGSDTQYF. CDR3 nucleotides: TGTGCCAGCAGTGGGAGAGCTAGCGGGGGGTCAGATACGCAGTATTTT.

This clonotype occurred a few times. The rearrangement uses TRBV7-8 and TRBJ2-1, with 10 bases matching TRBD2. V gave up 0 bases and J gave up 6 bases; unmatched junction bases: 8. Germline CDR1 reads SGHVS; CDR2 reads FQNEAQ. The CDR3 covers 17 residues. The CDR3 here is CASSLAAGGPAVNEQFF. The CDR3 coding sequence is TGTGCCAGCAGCTTAGCAGCGGGAGGGCCGGCAGTCAATGAGCAGTTCTTC.

The CDR3: CASSEFGETQYF. DNA of the CDR3: TGTGCCAGCAGTGAATTCGGAGAGACCCAGTACTTC. V is TRBV6-1 and J is TRBJ2-5; D remains unclear. Per the germline V gene, CDR1 is MNHNS and CDR2 is SASEGT. The V gene lost 2 bases and the J gene lost 4 bases, with 5 bases spanning the gap. The CDR3 covers 12 residues.

This clonotype was recorded many times. CDR3 sequence (DNA): TGTGCCAGCAGCCAGAAGGGTTGGACTGAAGAGACCCAGTACTTC. Amino acids: CASSQKGWTEETQYF. This rearrangement joins TRBV3-1 to TRBJ2-5, with D perhaps matching TRBD2 (5 bases). The V and J ends lost 3 bases and 3 bases respectively, with 14 bases between them. The CDR3 totals 15 residues. Germline lookup yields CDR1 LGHDT and CDR2 YNNKEL (reference sequence).

This clonotype was picked up many times. The rearrangement uses TRBV7-8 and TRBJ2-7, with 7 bases that match TRBD1. The germline V gene encodes CDR1 SGHVS and CDR2 FQNEAQ. The length of the CDR3 is 15 residues. Trimming at V came to 5 bases and at J to 1 base, leaving 8 bases not matched to a gene. CDR3 protein: CASSPDRMPSYEQYF. CDR3 in DNA: TGTGCCAGCAGCCCGGACAGGATGCCTTCCTACGAGCAGTACTTC. Based on the CDR3 plus reference TRBV7-8 and TRBJ2-7, the full variable domain is GAGVSQSPRYKVAKRGQDVALRCDPISGHVSLFWYQQALGQGPEFLTYFQNEAQLDKSGLPSDRFFAERPEGSVSTLKIQRTQQEDSAVYLCASSPDRMPSYEQYFGPGTRLTVT.

This clonotype appeared many times. V is TRBV18 and J is TRBJ1-1, with D uncertain. CDR1 and CDR2 from the germline V gene are KGHSH and LQKENI. The CDR3 has 14 residues. Trimming took off 2 bases at V and 1 base at J, with 8 bases between the two ends. The CDR3 region has the DNA TGTGCCAGCTCACCAGATGCGGCGAACACTGAAGCTTTCTTT. Translation: CASSPDAANTEAFF.

This clonotype was counted at least ten times. The chain couples TRBV15 to TRBJ1-2, with D perhaps matching TRBD1 (6 bases). The V end lost 0 bases, the J end lost 3 bases, and 17 bases lay between the germline ends. The germline V gene has CDR1 LNHNV and CDR2 YYDKDF (reference sequence). This CDR3 spans 17 amino acids. The CDR3: CATSRDEGGEIDYGYTF. CDR3 coding DNA: TGTGCCACCAGCAGAGATGAGGGGGGAGAGATTGACTATGGCTACACCTTC.

This clonotype was detected many times. The V call is TRBV7-9, the J call TRBJ2-7, with 9 positions matching TRBD1. CDR1 SEHNR and CDR2 FQNEAQ come from the germline V gene (reference sequence). Trimming at V came to 5 bases and at J to 5 bases, leaving 10 bases not matched to a gene. The CDR3 runs to 15 residues. The CDR3 region has the DNA TGTGCCAGCAGCCGCCTCCGGGACAGGGTACACGAGCAGTACTTC. Translated, it gives CASSRLRDRVHEQYF.

This clonotype was detected ten times or more. Compared with germline, one end of the junction differs, possibly owing to a read error. The rearrangement uses TRBV6-6 and TRBJ2-1, with 12 nucleotides matching TRBD2. CDR1 and CDR2 (germline): MNHNY, SVGAGI (reference sequence). The CDR3 loop spans 15 amino acids. The CDR3 coding sequence is TGTGCCAGCACTCCTAGCGGGGGGGCCTACGATGAGCAGTTCTTC. Protein sequence: CASTPSGGAYDEQFF.

The chain is built from TRBV11-1 and TRBJ2-1, with 9 bases matching TRBD2. J was trimmed by 6 bases and V by 4 bases; bases with no gene match: 10. CDR1 SGHAT and CDR2 FQDESV come from the germline V gene (reference sequence). The CDR3 extends over 16 amino acids. The CDR3 here is CASSSYLAGVANEQFF. CDR3 nucleotides: TGTGCCAGCAGCTCGTACTTAGCGGGAGTTGCCAATGAGCAGTTCTTC.

The CDR3 DNA is TGTGCCAGCAGCAAGAATCCGCCCGGGAAGAGGGAAAAACTGTTTTTT. Protein: CASSKNPPGKREKLFF. The rearrangement links TRBV3-1 to TRBJ1-4, with no clear D. Deletions cut 5 bases from V and 8 bases from J, with 21 bases between. CDR1 is LGHDT and CDR2 is YNNKEL in the germline V gene (reference sequence). This CDR3 has 16 amino acids.

This clonotype was found many times. This chain connects TRBV12-3 or TRBV12-4 to TRBJ1-5; D possibly corresponds to TRBD1 (6 bases). V lost 6 bases and J 4 bases, leaving 10 bases between the germline ends. The CDR3 is made up of 13 amino acids. Here the CDR3 reads CASSPGQNQPQHF. The CDR3 DNA follows: TGTGCCAGCAGCCCTGGACAGAATCAGCCCCAGCATTTT.

About this clonotype itself: At one end, the junction sequence differs from germline, possibly due to a read error. The DNA for the CDR3 is TGCGCCAGCCATCCGGGACTAGCGACAGAGACCAAGTACTTC. Its translation is CASHPGLATETKYF. The genes are TRBV10-2 and TRBJ2-5, with 10 bases matching TRBD2. CDR3 size: 14 residues. Germline V gene lookup returns CDR1 WSHSY and CDR2 SAAADI.

This clonotype is medium-sized by share. V gene TRBV6-5 combines with J gene TRBJ1-2, with D unclear. Germline V gene data show CDR1 as MNHEY and CDR2 as SVGAGI. V was cut by 8 bases and J by 4 bases, with 17 bases left in between. This CDR3 region has 14 residues. The CDR3 region is CASRLSGEIYGYTF. CDR3 nucleotides: TGTGCCAGCCGTCTCTCTGGGGAAATCTATGGCTACACCTTC.

The chain is built from TRBV19 and TRBJ2-4; D is possibly TRBD1 (6 bases). Germline V gene lookup returns CDR1 LNHDA and CDR2 SQIVND (reference sequence). V gave up 6 bases and J gave up 0 bases, with 15 bases separating them. This CDR3 spans 16 amino acids. The CDR3 loop is CASSPLGGAAKNIQYF. DNA of the CDR3: TGTGCCAGTAGCCCCTTAGGGGGAGCAGCCAAAAACATTCAGTACTTC. The full variable domain, with the rest looked up from reference TRBV19 and TRBJ2-4, is DGGITQSPKYLFRKEGQNVTLSCEQNLNHDAMYWYRQDPGQGLRLIYYSQIVNDFQKGDIAEGYSVSREKKESFPLTVTSAQKNPTAFYLCASSPLGGAAKNIQYFGAGTRLSVL.

By share, this clonotype ranks as medium-sized. The V and J genes are TRBV9 and TRBJ1-4, with 7 bases that match TRBD1. Trimming removed 4 bases from V and 6 bases from J; junction bases left unmatched: 21. Germline CDR1 SGDLS, CDR2 YYNGEE. The CDR3 sequence is 19 residues long. DNA for the CDR3: TGTGCCAGCAGCCCAGAGGGATGGGACAGCGGGGGGTTTGATGAAAAACTGTTTTTT. Translation gives CASSPEGWDSGGFDEKLFF.

This clonotype was counted many times. The chain employs TRBV6-1 and TRBJ2-2; D is undetermined. V dropped 2 bases and J dropped 3 bases, with 4 bases sitting between them. Germline CDR1 and CDR2: MNHNS and SASEGT. CDR3 size: 13 residues. CDR3 protein: CASSERDTGELFF. For the CDR3, the DNA is TGTGCCAGCAGTGAACGGGACACCGGGGAGCTGTTTTTT.

This clonotype showed up many times. The chain carries TRBV25-1 and TRBJ2-1; D perhaps matches TRBD2 (5 bases). The germline V and J ends were trimmed by 6 bases and 12 bases, with 12 bases remaining between them. The germline CDR1 and CDR2 sequences are MGHDK and SYGVNS. This CDR3 is 11 amino acids long. The CDR3 nucleotides are TGTGCCAGCAGAAACGCGGGTCGGCAGTTCTTC. Amino acid sequence: CASRNAGRQFF.

CDR3 DNA: TGCGCCAGCAGCCAAGATCCCAGCACAGATACGCAGTATTTT. This gives the protein CASSQDPSTDTQYF. The chain links TRBV4-3 to TRBJ2-3; D remains ambiguous. The CDR3 is made up of 14 amino acids. V gave up 0 bases and J gave up 0 bases, with 4 bases separating them. The germline CDR1 and CDR2 sequences are LGHNA and YSLEER.

This clonotype qualifies as medium-sized. V and J are TRBV19 and TRBJ1-5; 10 nucleotides align to TRBD1. Germline assignment: CDR1 LNHDA and CDR2 SQIVND (reference sequence). The CDR3 is 14 amino acids. After removal of 10 bases from V and 4 bases from J, the junction contained 7 bases not matched to a gene. The CDR3 here is CATTPGQGNQPQHF. CDR3 coding DNA: TGTGCCACAACTCCGGGACAGGGGAATCAGCCCCAGCATTTT.

This clonotype has just a few counts. V gene TRBV13 combines with J gene TRBJ2-7; D is perhaps TRBD2 (5 bases). This CDR3 has 13 residues. The V end lost 3 bases, the J end lost 2 bases, and 8 bases lay between the germline ends. Germline-derived CDR1 and CDR2 are PRHDT and FYEKMQ (reference sequence). The CDR3 DNA is TGTGCCAGCAGCTTCGGAGGAGCCTACGAGCAGTACTTC. It is translated as CASSFGGAYEQYF.

Many counts were recorded for this clonotype. The chain recombines TRBV2 with TRBJ1-5, with no clear D. The length of the CDR3 is 14 residues. Trimming removed 5 bases from V and 1 base from J, with 9 bases in between. CDR1 SNHLY and CDR2 FYNNEI come from the germline V gene. The CDR3 region has the DNA TGTGCCAGCAGTTTGAGTGAGAGCAATCAGCCCCAGCATTTT. Its translation: CASSLSESNQPQHF.

There are many counts of this clonotype. The rearrangement links TRBV20-1 to TRBJ2-1, with no clear D. CDR1 DFQATT and CDR2 SNEGSKA come from the germline V gene (reference sequence). The CDR3 length is 12 residues. Deletions cut 4 bases from V and 3 bases from J, with 7 bases between. In nucleotides, the CDR3 is TGCAGTGCTACTTTATTCTACAATGAGCAGTTCTTC. Translated, it gives CSATLFYNEQFF.

This clonotype has at least ten counts. The DNA of the CDR3 is TGTGCCAGTAGTATAGCTTGGATGGGGGCTCAGCCCCAGCATTTT. Translated: CASSIAWMGAQPQHF. This chain connects TRBV19 to TRBJ1-5; tentative D call: TRBD1 (6 bases). CDR3 length equals 15 residues. Trimming shortened V by 1 base and J by 6 bases, and 13 bases separated the two germline ends. Germline V gives CDR1 LNHDA, CDR2 SQIVND (reference sequence).

This clonotype was seen at least ten times. J is TRBJ2-1 and V is TRBV6-6; D perhaps matches TRBD1 (6 bases). The length of the CDR3 is 12 residues. The germline gives CDR1 MNHNY, CDR2 SVGAGI (reference sequence). With 8 bases removed from V and 6 bases from J, the gap between germline ends came to 11 bases. The CDR3 region has the DNA TGTGCCAGCCTCACAGGGTCCAATGAGCAGTTCTTC. It is translated as CASLTGSNEQFF.